The sequence of this T cell receptor beta chain was determined in a study of T cell responses to AZD1222 COVID-19 vaccine. Study-level points and caveats: Clonal diversity may have been underestimated in mostly white British donors.

TCRdb keeps only in-frame clones here, not all; method: immunoSEQ multiplex PCR. Of fewer than 90,000 clones detected, approximately 86% appear once; the ten largest clones hold about 22%. The CDR3 sequence is 13 residues long. V was trimmed by 6 bases and J by 0 bases, leaving 8 bases between them. Of note for this clone: Antigen: not known.

The receptor comes from an adult in good health. Material: peripheral blood, obtained on day 0 of AZD1222 vaccination. The chain combines TRBV12-3 or TRBV12-4 with TRBJ1-1; maybe TRBD1 (5 bases). In DNA form, the CDR3 reads TGTGCCAGCAGAAGGACATTGAACACTGAAGCTTTCTTT. It is translated as CASRRTLNTEAFF.